This TCR beta chain derives from a study of CD8 T cells in Susac syndrome. Study findings and constraints: In its TCR sequencing and HLA analysis, the study acknowledged that the number of individuals was relatively small.

About this clonotype itself: Its specificity is not known.

The CDR3 contains 13 residues. Per germline, CDR1 SGHDT and CDR2 YYEEEE. With 7 bases removed from V and 13 bases from J, the gap between germline ends came to 21 bases. RNA in amounts of roughly 0.5 to 1 ug was reverse transcribed with random hexamers. The authors amplified TCR beta CDR3 across 54 Vbeta and 13 Jbeta using immunoSEQ multiplex PCR. TCRdb called the immunoSEQ multiplex PCR reads again in MiXCR, with one record for every CDR3 protein. The sample records 50,000 to 60,000 distinct CDR3 sequences, about 92% being singletons. The rearrangement joins TRBV5-6 to TRBJ2-1; no definite D call. The TCR comes from a human donor in good health. What was sequenced was CD8+ T cells from PBMCs. CDR3 residues: CASLKFWWADQFF. The CDR3 DNA reads as TGTGCCAGCTTAAAGTTCTGGTGGGCAGATCAGTTCTTC.